Listed below are T cell receptor beta chains from one sample, sequenced in a study of OX40 agonist ivuxolimab in advanced cancers. Generated by immunoSEQ multiplex PCR, the TCRdb table keeps only in-frame clones and is missing some. The data contain some 57,000 clones, roughly 90% of them singletons. The source was CD4+ or CD8+ T cells sorted from blood, collected in a trial of the OX40 agonist ivuxolimab. The receptors come from an adult with an advanced solid tumor such as melanoma, head and neck, liver or kidney cancer. Both conserved end residues are part of each CDR3. D genes are given only for firm matches. Clone size is not always given. Where it is, it says once, few, many or a class for expanded clones.

cdr3_length clone_size j_call d_call v_call cdr3_nt cdr3_aa
14 NA TRBJ2-3 NA TRBV5-6 TGTGCCAGCAGCTCCCAAACTAGTTCAGATACGCAGTATTTT CASSSQTSSDTQYF
16 NA TRBJ2-2 NA TRBV27 TGTGCCAGCAGTCGCGAGCCAGCCTCGAACACCGGGGAGCTGTTTTTT CASSREPASNTGELFF
13 NA TRBJ1-2 NA TRBV6-1 TGTGCCAGCCTTGGGCGGCAATTCTATGGCTACACCTTC CASLGRQFYGYTF
15 once TRBJ2-1 TRBD2 TRBV27 TGTGCCAGCGTACCTACTAGCGGGGGGTTCAATGAGCAGTTCTTC CASVPTSGGFNEQFF
14 NA TRBJ2-4 NA TRBV5-1 TGCGCCAGCACCCCCGGACAAATAGGGAACATTCAGTACTTC CASTPGQIGNIQYF
14 few TRBJ1-1 NA TRBV5-1 TGCGCCAGCAGCTTGGACAGCATGAACACTGAAGCTTTCTTT CASSLDSMNTEAFF
17 NA TRBJ2-2 NA TRBV9 TGTGCCAGCAGCGTTGGGGGTCCGAACTCGAACACCGGGGAGCTGTTTTTT CASSVGGPNSNTGELFF
14 NA TRBJ2-5 NA TRBV27 TGTGCCAGCAGTTCGTTGGGGTATGGGGAGACCCAGTACTTC CASSSLGYGETQYF
14 few TRBJ1-6 NA TRBV2 TGTGCCAGCACCTCGGCGGACAGAAATTCACCCCTCCACTTT CASTSADRNSPLHF
14 NA TRBJ1-5 NA TRBV5-6 TGTGCCAGCAGCTTGGCAGGTAACAATCAGCCCCAGCATTTT CASSLAGNNQPQHF
13 NA TRBJ2-1 NA TRBV28 TGTGCCAGTGTGGTCGGGTCTCGGAATGAGCAGTTCTTC CASVVGSRNEQFF
14 NA TRBJ2-1 TRBD2 TRBV30 TGTGCCCTGCGGGGGGGGGCCCCTTACAATGAGCAGTTCTTC CALRGGAPYNEQFF
15 few TRBJ2-5 TRBD2 TRBV18 TGTGCCAGCTCACCAGCTAGCGGGGGTCAAGAGACCCAGTACTTC CASSPASGGQETQYF
16 NA TRBJ1-1 NA TRBV25-1 TGTGCCAGCAGTTACTCGAGTGGGCGGATGAACACTGAAGCTTTCTTT CASSYSSGRMNTEAFF
15 NA TRBJ2-5 NA TRBV19 TGTGCCAGTAGTATGGCCGAGGGGCTGGGGGAGACCCAGTACTTC CASSMAEGLGETQYF
19 NA TRBJ2-1 TRBD2 TRBV11-1 TGTGCCAGCAGCTCCCAAACGACTAGCGGGGGGGCCAGCAACAATGAGCAGTTCTTC CASSSQTTSGGASNNEQFF
14 NA TRBJ1-4 NA TRBV19 TGTGCCAGTAGTCTCGGGAGATCTAATGAAAAACTGTTTTTT CASSLGRSNEKLFF
14 NA TRBJ1-1 TRBD1 TRBV11-2 TGTGCCAGCAGCTTAGGCAGGGGGAATAAGGAAGCTTTCTTT CASSLGRGNKEAFF
14 NA TRBJ2-7 TRBD1 TRBV5-6 TGTGCCAGCAGCGGACGACAGGGCTCCTACGAGCAGTACTTC CASSGRQGSYEQYF
17 NA TRBJ1-2 NA TRBV19 TGTGCCAGTAGTATAGCAAGACCTGGACGGAGTACCTATGGCTACACCTTC CASSIARPGRSTYGYTF
17 once TRBJ2-7 TRBD1 TRBV18 TGTGCCAGCTCACCAAATAACCCCGGGACAGGGGCCTACGAGCAGTACTTC CASSPNNPGTGAYEQYF
15 once TRBJ1-4 NA TRBV15 TGTGCCACCAGCAGGGAACCCCAGGGAAGGGAAAAACTGTTTTTT CATSREPQGREKLFF
13 NA TRBJ2-7 NA TRBV19 TGTGCCACCGCAGGGGATAATATCTACGAGCAGTACTTC CATAGDNIYEQYF
13 NA TRBJ1-2 NA TRBV6-1 TGTGCCAGCAGTGAAGTGGGGTCTGATGGCTACACCTTC CASSEVGSDGYTF
18 NA TRBJ1-6 TRBD1 TRBV28 TGTGCCAGCGCTGGGGGGACAGGGGGAATTTTGGTTAATTCACCCCTCCACTTT CASAGGTGGILVNSPLHF
17 NA TRBJ1-1 NA TRBV5-4 TGTGCCAGCAGCTTGGTCCGGTTTACAGGCCCGAACACTGAAGCTTTCTTT CASSLVRFTGPNTEAFF
15 NA TRBJ2-3 NA TRBV30 TGTGCCTGGAGTATTATTACGGGAGCAACAGATACGCAGTATTTT CAWSIITGATDTQYF
15 NA TRBJ2-2 NA TRBV5-4 TGTGCCAGCAGCGATGGCAGGGATTGGACCGGGGAGCTGTTTTTT CASSDGRDWTGELFF
15 NA TRBJ2-1 NA TRBV7-3 TGTGCCAGCAGCCGAACCACTAGCTCCTACAATGAGCAGTTCTTC CASSRTTSSYNEQFF
20 NA TRBJ2-1 NA TRBV12-2 TGTGCAAGTCGCTTAGCTTTGCCCCGACTAGCGGGGGGGCCCTCTGAGGAGCAGTTCTTC CASRLALPRLAGGPSEEQFF
14 NA TRBJ2-7 TRBD1 TRBV6-1 TGTGCCAGCAGTGACGGAAGGACAGGGGGCGAGCAGTACTTC CASSDGRTGGEQYF